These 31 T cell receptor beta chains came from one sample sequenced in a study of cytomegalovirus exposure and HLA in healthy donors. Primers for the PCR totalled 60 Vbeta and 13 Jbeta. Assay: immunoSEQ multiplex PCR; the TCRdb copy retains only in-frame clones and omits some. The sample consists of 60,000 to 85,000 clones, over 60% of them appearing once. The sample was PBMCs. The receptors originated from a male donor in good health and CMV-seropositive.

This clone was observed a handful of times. The CDR3 nucleotides are TGTGCCATCAGGGACAGTTCCTACGAGCAGTACTTC. This encodes CAIRDSSYEQYF. The J gene is TRBJ2-7, the V gene TRBV10-3; D may be TRBD1 (6 bases). With 6 bases removed from V and 1 base from J, the gap between germline ends came to 7 bases. Per germline, CDR1 ENHRY and CDR2 SYGVKD. The CDR3 consists of 12 residues.

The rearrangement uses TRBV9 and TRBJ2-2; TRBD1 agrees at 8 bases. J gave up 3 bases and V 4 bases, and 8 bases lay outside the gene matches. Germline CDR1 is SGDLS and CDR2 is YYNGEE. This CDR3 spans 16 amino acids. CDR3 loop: CASSHPTGVDTGELFF. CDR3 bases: TGTGCCAGCAGCCACCCGACAGGGGTGGACACCGGGGAGCTGTTTTTT.

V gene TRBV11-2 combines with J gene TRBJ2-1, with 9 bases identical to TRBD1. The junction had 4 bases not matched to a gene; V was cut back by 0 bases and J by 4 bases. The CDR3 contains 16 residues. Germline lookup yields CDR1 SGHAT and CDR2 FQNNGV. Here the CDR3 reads CASSLDPGTGYNEQFF. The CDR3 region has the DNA TGTGCCAGCAGCTTAGATCCCGGGACAGGGTACAATGAGCAGTTCTTC.

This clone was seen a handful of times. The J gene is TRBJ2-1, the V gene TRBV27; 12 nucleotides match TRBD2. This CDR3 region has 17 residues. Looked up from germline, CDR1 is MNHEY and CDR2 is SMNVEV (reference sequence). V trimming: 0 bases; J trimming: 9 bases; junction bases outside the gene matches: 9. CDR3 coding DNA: TGTGCCAGCAGTTTATCGATCCAGCTAGCGGGAGGGCCTGAGCAGTTCTTC. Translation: CASSLSIQLAGGPEQFF.

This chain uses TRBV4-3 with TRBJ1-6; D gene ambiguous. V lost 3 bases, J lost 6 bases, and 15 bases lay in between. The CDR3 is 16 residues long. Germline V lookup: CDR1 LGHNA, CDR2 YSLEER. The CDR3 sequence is CASSQSIPVANSPLHF. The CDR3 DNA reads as TGCGCCAGCAGCCAGTCCATTCCGGTAGCTAATTCACCCCTCCACTTT.

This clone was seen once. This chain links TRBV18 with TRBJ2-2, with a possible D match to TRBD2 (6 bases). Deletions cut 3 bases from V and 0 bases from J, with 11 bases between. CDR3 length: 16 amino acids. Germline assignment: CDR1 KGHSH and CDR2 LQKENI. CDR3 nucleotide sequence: TGTGCCAGCTCACCGCGGGACGGCGCGAACACCGGGGAGCTGTTTTTT. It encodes CASSPRDGANTGELFF.

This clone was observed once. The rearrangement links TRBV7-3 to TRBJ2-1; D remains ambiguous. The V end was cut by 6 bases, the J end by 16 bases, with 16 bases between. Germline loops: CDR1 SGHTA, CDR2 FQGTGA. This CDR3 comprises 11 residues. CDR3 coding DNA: TGTGCCAGCAGACGTTTAGCAATCGGTTTCTTC. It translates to CASRRLAIGFF.

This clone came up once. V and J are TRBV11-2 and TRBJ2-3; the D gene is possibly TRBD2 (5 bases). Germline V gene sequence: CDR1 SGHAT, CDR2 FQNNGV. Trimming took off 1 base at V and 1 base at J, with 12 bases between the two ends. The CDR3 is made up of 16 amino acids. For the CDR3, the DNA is TGTGCCAGCAGCTTAGTGCTCTCTAGCCGCACAGATACGCAGTATTTT. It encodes CASSLVLSSRTDTQYF.

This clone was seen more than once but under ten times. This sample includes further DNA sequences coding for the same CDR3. The DNA for the CDR3 is TGTGCCAGCAGCCAAGATCCGGGGGACTCCTACAATGAGCAGTTCTTC. Residues: CASSQDPGDSYNEQFF. This chain joins TRBV14 and TRBJ2-1; weak D call: TRBD2 (6 bases). The germline V gene encodes CDR1 SGHDN and CDR2 FVKESK. CDR3 length: 16 amino acids. Deletions cut 0 bases from V and 0 bases from J, with 9 bases between.

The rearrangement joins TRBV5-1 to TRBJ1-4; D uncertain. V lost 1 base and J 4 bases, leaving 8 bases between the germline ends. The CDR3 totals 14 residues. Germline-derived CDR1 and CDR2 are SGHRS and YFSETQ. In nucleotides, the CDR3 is TGCGCCAGCAGCTTGAGACTTAGTAATGAAAAACTGTTTTTT. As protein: CASSLRLSNEKLFF.

The CDR3 reads CASSARGSGSVGQETQYF. The CDR3 DNA sequence: TGTGCCAGCAGTGCCCGGGGTAGCGGGAGTGTCGGCCAAGAGACCCAGTACTTC. The chain joins TRBV25-1 to TRBJ2-5; the match to TRBD2 covers 9 bases. The CDR3 totals 18 residues. Losses at the gene ends were 4 bases for V and 1 base for J; bases not matched to a gene: 13. CDR1 is MGHDK, CDR2 SYGVNS, per germline.

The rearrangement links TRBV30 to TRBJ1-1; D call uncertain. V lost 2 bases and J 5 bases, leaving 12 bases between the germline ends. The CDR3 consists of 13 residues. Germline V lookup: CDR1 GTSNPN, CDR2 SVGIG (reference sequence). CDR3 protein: CAWSPNEGTEAFF. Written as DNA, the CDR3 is TGTGCCTGGAGTCCTAATGAGGGAACTGAAGCTTTCTTT. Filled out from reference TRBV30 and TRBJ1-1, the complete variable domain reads SQTIHQWPATLVQPVGSPLSLECTVEGTSNPNLYWYRQAAGRGLQLLFYSVGIGQISSEVPQNLSASRPQDRQFILSSKKLLLSDSGFYLCAWSPNEGTEAFFGQGTRLTVV.

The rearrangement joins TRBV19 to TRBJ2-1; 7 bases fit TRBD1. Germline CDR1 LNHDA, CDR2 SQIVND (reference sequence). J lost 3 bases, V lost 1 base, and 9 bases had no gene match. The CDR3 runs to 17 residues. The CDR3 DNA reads TGTGCCAGTAGTATAGTTTCAGGGGGTTACAACTACAATGAGCAGTTCTTC. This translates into CASSIVSGGYNYNEQFF.

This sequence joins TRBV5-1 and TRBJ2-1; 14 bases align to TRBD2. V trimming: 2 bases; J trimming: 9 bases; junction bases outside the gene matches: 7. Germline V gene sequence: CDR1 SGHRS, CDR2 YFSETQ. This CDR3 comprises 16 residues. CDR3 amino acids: CASSFRTSGGPGEQFF. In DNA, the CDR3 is TGCGCCAGCAGCTTCCGGACTAGCGGGGGGCCCGGTGAGCAGTTCTTC.

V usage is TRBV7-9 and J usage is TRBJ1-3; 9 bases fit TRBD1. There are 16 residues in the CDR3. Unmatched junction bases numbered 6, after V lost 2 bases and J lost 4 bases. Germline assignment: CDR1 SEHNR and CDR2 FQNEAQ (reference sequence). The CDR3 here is CASSLWTTGGGNTIYF. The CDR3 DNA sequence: TGTGCCAGCAGCTTATGGACCACAGGGGGCGGAAACACCATATATTTT. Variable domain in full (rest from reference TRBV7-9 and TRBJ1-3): DTGVSQNPRHKITKRGQNVTFRCDPISEHNRLYWYRQTLGQGPEFLTYFQNEAQLEKSRLLSDRFSAERPKGSFSTLEIQRTEQGDSAMYLCASSLWTTGGGNTIYFGEGSWLTVV.

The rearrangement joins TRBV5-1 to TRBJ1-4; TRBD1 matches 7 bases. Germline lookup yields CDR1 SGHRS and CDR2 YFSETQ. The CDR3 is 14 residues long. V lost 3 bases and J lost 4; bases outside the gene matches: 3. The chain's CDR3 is CASSSGQINEKLFF. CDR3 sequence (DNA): TGCGCCAGCAGCTCGGGACAGATTAATGAAAAACTGTTTTTT.

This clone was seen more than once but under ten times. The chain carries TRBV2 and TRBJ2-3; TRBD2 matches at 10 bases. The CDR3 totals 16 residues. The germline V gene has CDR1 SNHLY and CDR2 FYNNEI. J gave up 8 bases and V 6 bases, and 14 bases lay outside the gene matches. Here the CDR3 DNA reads TGTGCCAGCAGGGGACTAAGCGGGAGGGGTGGGAGTACGCAGTATTTT. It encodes CASRGLSGRGGSTQYF.

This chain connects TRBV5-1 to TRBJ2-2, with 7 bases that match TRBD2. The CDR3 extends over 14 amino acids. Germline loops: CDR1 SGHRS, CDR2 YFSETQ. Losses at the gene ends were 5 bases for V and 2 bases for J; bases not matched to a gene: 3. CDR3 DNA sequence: TGCGCCAGCAGGCTAGCGGATAACACCGGGGAGCTGTTTTTT. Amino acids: CASRLADNTGELFF.

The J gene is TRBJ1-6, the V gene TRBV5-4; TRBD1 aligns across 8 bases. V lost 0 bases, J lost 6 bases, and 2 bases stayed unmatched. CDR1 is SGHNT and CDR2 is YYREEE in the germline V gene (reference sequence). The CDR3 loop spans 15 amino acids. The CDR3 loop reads CASSLGQGFNSPLHF. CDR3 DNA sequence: TGTGCCAGCAGCTTGGGACAGGGGTTTAATTCACCCCTCCACTTT.

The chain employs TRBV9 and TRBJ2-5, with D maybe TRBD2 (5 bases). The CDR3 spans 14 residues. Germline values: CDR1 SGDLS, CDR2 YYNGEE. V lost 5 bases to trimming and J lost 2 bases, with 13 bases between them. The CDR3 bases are TGTGCCAGCAGTTCGGGTGGCGGGCAAGAGACCCAGTACTTC. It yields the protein CASSSGGGQETQYF.

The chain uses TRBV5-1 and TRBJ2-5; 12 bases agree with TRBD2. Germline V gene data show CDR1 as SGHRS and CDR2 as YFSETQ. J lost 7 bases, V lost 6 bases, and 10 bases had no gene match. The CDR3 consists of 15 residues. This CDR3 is CASTSTSGGKGTQYF. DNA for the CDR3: TGCGCCAGCACCTCGACTAGCGGGGGAAAGGGGACCCAGTACTTC. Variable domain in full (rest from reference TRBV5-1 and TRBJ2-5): KAGVTQTPRYLIKTRGQQVTLSCSPISGHRSVSWYQQTPGQGLQFLFEYFSETQRNKGNFPGRFSGRQFSNSRSEMNVSTLELGDSALYLCASTSTSGGKGTQYFGPGTRLLVL.

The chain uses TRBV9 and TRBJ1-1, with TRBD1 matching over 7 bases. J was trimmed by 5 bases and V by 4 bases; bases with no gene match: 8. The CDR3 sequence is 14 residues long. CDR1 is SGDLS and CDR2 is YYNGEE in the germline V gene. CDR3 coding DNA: TGTGCCAGCAGCATTGGGACAGTAGGGACTGAAGCTTTCTTT. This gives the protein CASSIGTVGTEAFF.

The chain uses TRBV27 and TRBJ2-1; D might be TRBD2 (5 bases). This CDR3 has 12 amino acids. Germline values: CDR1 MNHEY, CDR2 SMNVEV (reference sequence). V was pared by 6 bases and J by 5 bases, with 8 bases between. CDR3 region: CASRRENNEQFF. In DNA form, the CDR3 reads TGTGCCAGCAGACGGGAAAACAATGAGCAGTTCTTC.

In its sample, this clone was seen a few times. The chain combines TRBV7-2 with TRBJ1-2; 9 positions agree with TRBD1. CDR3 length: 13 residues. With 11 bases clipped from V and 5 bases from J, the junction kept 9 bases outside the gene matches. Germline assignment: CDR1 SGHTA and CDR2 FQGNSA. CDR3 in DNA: TGTGCCGGCTCCGGGACAGGGAATTATGGCTACACCTTC. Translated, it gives CAGSGTGNYGYTF.

In DNA form, the CDR3 reads TGTGCCACCCTAAAGGGAGGGGGCAATGAGCAGTTCTTC. This translates into CATLKGGGNEQFF. V and J are TRBV2 and TRBJ2-1; D is possibly TRBD2 (7 bases). V lost 10 bases to trimming and J lost 6 bases, with 16 bases between them. The germline gives CDR1 SNHLY, CDR2 FYNNEI. There are 13 residues in the CDR3.

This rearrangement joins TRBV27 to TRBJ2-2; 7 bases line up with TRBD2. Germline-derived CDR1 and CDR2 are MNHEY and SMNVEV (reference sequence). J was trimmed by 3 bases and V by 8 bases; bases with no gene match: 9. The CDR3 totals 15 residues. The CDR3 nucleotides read TGTGCCAGCGGATCACTAGCGATATACACCGGGGAGCTGTTTTTT. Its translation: CASGSLAIYTGELFF.

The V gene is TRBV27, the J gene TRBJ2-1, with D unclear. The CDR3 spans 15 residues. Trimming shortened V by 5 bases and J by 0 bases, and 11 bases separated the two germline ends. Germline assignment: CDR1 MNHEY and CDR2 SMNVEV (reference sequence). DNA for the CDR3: TGTGCCAGCAGTCTAAACCGCCCCTCCTACAATGAGCAGTTCTTC. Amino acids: CASSLNRPSYNEQFF.

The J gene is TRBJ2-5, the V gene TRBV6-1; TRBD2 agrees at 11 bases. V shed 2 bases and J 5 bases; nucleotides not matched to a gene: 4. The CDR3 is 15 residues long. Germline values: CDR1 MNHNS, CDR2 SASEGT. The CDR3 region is CASSELAGGHETQYF. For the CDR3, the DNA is TGTGCCAGCAGTGAATTAGCGGGGGGGCACGAGACCCAGTACTTC.

The CDR3 nucleotides are TGTGCCAGCAGCTTAGTGGAGGGAGGACGGTACTTC. It encodes CASSLVEGGRYF. The rearrangement joins TRBV11-1 to TRBJ2-4; a weak D match, TRBD2 (6 bases). The CDR3 covers 12 residues. Germline assignment: CDR1 SGHAT and CDR2 FQDESV (reference sequence). V shed 1 base and J shed 15 bases, with 13 bases lying between them.

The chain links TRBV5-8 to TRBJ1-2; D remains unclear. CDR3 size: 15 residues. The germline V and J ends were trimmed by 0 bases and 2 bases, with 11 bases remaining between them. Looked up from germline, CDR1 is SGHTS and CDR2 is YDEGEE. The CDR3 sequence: CASSLAGSFNYGYTF. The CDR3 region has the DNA TGTGCCAGCAGCTTGGCGGGAAGTTTCAACTATGGCTACACCTTC.

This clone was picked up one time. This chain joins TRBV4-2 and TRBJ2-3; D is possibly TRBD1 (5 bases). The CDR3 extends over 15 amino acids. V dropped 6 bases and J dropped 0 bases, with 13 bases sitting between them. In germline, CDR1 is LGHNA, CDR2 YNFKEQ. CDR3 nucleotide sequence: TGTGCCAGCAGAGGAAGTGGGGCTAGCACAGATACGCAGTATTTT. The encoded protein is CASRGSGASTDTQYF.